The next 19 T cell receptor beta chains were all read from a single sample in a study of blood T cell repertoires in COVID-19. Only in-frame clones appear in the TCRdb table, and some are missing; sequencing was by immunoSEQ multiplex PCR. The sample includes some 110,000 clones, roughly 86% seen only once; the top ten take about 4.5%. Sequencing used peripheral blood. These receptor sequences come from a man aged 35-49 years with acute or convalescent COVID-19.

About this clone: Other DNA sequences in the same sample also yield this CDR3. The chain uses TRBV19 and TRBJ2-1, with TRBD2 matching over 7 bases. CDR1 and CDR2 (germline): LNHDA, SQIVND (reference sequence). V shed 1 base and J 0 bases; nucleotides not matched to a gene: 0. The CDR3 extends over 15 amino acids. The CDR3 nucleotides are TGTGCCAGTAGTATAGGGGGGGGCTCCTACAATGAGCAGTTCTTC. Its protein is CASSIGGGSYNEQFF. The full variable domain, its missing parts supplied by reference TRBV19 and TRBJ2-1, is DGGITQSPKYLFRKEGQNVTLSCEQNLNHDAMYWYRQDPGQGLRLIYYSQIVNDFQKGDIAEGYSVSREKKESFPLTVTSAQKNPTAFYLCASSIGGGSYNEQFFGPGTRLTVL.

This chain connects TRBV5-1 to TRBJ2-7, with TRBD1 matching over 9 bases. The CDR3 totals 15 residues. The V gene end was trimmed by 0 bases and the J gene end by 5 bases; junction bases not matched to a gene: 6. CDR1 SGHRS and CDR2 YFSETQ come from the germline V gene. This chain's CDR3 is CASSLGGTGPHEQYF. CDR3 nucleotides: TGCGCCAGCAGCTTGGGAGGGACAGGGCCCCACGAGCAGTACTTC.

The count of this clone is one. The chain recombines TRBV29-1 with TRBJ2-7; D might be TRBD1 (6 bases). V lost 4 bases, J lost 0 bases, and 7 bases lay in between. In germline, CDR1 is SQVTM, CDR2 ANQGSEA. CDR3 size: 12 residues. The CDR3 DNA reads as TGCAGCGTTGGGACAGCCTCCTACGAGCAGTACTTC. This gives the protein CSVGTASYEQYF.

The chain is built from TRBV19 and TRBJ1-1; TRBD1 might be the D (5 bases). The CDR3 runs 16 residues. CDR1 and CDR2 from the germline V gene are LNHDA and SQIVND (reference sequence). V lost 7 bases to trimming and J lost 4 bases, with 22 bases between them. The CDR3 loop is CASTPERGMGGTEAFF. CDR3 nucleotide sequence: TGTGCCAGTACCCCTGAGAGGGGTATGGGGGGCACTGAAGCTTTCTTT.

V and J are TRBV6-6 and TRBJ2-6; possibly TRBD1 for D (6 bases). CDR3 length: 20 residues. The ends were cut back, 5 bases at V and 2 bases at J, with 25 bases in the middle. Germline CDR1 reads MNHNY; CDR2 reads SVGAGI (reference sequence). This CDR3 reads CASSRTPPGRGSTGANVLTF. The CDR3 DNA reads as TGTGCCAGCAGTCGAACCCCCCCTGGCAGGGGCTCGACTGGGGCCAACGTCCTGACTTTC.

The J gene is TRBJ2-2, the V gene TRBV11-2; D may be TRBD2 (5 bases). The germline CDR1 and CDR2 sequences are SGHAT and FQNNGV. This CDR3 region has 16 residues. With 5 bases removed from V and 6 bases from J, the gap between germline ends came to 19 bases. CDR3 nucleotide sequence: TGTGCCAGCAGCCCACGCCGGGTCCCGGAGGCCGGGGAGCTGTTTTTT. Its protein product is CASSPRRVPEAGELFF.

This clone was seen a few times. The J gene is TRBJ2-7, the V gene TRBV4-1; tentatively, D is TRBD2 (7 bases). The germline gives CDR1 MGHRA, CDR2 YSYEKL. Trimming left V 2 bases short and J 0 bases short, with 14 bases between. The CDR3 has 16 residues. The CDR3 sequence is CASSQSGGGSSYEQYF. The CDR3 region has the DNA TGCGCCAGCAGCCAATCGGGGGGCGGGAGCTCCTACGAGCAGTACTTC.

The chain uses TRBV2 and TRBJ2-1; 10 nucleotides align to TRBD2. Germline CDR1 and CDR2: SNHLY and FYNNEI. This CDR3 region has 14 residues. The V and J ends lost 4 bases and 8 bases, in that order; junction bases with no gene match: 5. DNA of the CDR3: TGTGCCAGCAGTGCGGCTAGCGGGAGTTATGAGCAGTTCTTC. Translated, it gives CASSAASGSYEQFF.

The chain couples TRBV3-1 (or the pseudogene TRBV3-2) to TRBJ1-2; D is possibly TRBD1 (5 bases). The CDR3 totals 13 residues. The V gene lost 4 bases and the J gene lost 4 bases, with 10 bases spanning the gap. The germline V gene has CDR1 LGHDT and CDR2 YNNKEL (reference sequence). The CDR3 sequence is CASSPDSLYGYTF. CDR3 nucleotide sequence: TGTGCCAGCAGCCCCGACAGCCTCTATGGCTACACCTTC.

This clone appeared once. The CDR3 DNA reads as TGTGCCACCAGCAGGCACACAGGGAGCGTATTCATGAACACTGAAGCTTTCTTT. Its translation is CATSRHTGSVFMNTEAFF. This chain uses TRBV15 with TRBJ1-1, with a tentative D call TRBD1 (6 bases). V lost 3 bases and J 0 bases, leaving 20 bases between the germline ends. Germline V gives CDR1 LNHNV, CDR2 YYDKDF (reference sequence). CDR3 length: 18 amino acids.

CDR3 sequence: CASSDRDRPNTEAFF. The CDR3 nucleotides are TGTGCCAGCAGTGACAGGGACAGACCGAACACTGAAGCTTTCTTT. The chain combines TRBV6-1 with TRBJ1-1; 7 bases are shared with TRBD1. The germline gives CDR1 MNHNS, CDR2 SASEGT. The CDR3 totals 15 residues. V lost 3 bases, J lost 1 base, and 5 bases stayed unmatched.

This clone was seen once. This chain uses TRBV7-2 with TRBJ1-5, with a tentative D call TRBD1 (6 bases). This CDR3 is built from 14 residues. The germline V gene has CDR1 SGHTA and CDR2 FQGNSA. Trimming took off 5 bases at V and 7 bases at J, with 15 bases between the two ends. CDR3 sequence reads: CASSPGGGGQPQHF. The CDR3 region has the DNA TGTGCCAGCAGCCCGGGGGGGGGCGGGCAGCCCCAGCATTTT.

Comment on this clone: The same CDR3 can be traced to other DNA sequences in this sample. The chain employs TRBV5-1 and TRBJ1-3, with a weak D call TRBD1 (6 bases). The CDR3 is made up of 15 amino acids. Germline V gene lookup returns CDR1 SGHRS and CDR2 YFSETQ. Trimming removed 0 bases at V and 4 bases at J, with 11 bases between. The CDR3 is CASSLDRAAGNTIYF. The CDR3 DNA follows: TGCGCCAGCAGCTTGGACAGGGCGGCGGGAAACACCATATATTTT.

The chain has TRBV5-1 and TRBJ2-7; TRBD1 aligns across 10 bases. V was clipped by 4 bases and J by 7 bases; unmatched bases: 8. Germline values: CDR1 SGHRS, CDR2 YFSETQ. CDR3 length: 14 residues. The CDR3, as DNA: TGCGCCAGCAGCCTCCGGACAGGGGGTGAAGAGCAGTACTTC. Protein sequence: CASSLRTGGEEQYF.

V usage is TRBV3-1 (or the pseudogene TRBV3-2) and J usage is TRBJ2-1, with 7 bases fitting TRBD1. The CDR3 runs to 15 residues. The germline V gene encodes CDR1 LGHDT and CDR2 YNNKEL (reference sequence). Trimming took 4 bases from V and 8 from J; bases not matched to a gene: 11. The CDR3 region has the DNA TGTGCCAGCAGCCTCAACAGGGGCCGGGTCGATGAGCAGTTCTTC. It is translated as CASSLNRGRVDEQFF.

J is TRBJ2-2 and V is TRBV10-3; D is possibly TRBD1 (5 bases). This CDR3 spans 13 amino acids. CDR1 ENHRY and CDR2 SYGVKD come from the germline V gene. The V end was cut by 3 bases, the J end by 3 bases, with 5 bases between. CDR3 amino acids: CAISEGDTGELFF. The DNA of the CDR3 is TGTGCCATCAGTGAAGGGGACACCGGGGAGCTGTTTTTT.

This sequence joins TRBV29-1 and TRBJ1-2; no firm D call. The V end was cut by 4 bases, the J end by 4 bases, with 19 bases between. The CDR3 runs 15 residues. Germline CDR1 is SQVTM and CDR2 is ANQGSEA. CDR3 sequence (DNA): TGCAGCGTTGCCCTTCTTCGAGGAGGGCTCTATGGCTACACCTTC. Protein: CSVALLRGGLYGYTF.

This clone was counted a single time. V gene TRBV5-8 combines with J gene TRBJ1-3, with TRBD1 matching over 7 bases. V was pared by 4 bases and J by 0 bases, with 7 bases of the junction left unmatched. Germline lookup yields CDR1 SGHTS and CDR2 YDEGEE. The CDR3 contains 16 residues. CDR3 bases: TGTGCCAGCAGCCCCTTCAGGGGGGACTCTGGAAACACCATATATTTT. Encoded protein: CASSPFRGDSGNTIYF. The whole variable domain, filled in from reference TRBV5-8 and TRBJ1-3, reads EAGVTQSPTHLIKTRGQQATLRCSPISGHTSVYWYQQALGLGLQFLLWYDEGEERNRGNFPPRFSGRQFPNYSSELNVNALELEDSALYLCASSPFRGDSGNTIYFGEGSWLTVV.

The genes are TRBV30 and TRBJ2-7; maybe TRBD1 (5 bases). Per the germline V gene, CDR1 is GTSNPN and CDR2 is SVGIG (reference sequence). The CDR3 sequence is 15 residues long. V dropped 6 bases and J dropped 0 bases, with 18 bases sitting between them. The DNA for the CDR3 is TGTGCCTGTCGTGGAGACAGTTTTAGCTCCTACGAGCAGTACTTC. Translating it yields CACRGDSFSSYEQYF.